The rows below give T cell receptor beta chains drawn from one sample of a study of cytotoxic CD8 clonotypes in ibrutinib-treated CLL. Produced via immunoSEQ multiplex PCR; TCRdb's table is partial and in-frame only. In the table there are approximately 84,000 clones, 70% to 80% of which are singletons. The input for sequencing was PBMCs, taken after 12 months of ibrutinib treatment. The receptors were gathered from a human donor with chronic lymphocytic leukemia. The CDR3 runs from the conserved cysteine through the conserved F or W. Each record gives: CDR3 length, J gene, V gene, clone size, D gene, CDR3 DNA, CDR3 protein. The D gene is left open where the match is weak. Clone size is given for some rows only: seen once, a few or many times, or a class if the clone is expanded.

14 | TRBJ1-1 | TRBV2 | NA | NA | TGTGCCAGCAGTGATTCACGGGCGAACACTGAAGCTTTCTTT | CASSDSRANTEAFF
16 | TRBJ2-1 | TRBV28 | NA | NA | TGTGCCAGCAGTCCCCCCCGGGGTCTCTCCTACAATGAGCAGTTCTTC | CASSPPRGLSYNEQFF
14 | TRBJ2-5 | TRBV30 | few | TRBD1 | TGTGCCTGGAGACTAAACACAGGGGGAGAGACCCAGTACTTC | CAWRLNTGGETQYF
15 | TRBJ1-5 | TRBV19 | NA | NA | TGTGCCAGTACCCCATGGGGGGTGGGGAATCAGCCCCAGCATTTT | CASTPWGVGNQPQHF
12 | TRBJ1-2 | TRBV2 | NA | NA | TGTGCCAGCAGACGTCTCCAGGGTGGCTACACCTTC | CASRRLQGGYTF
15 | TRBJ2-5 | TRBV5-8 | NA | TRBD1 | TGTGCCAGCAGCCAACCCGGGACAGGATCTCGGACCCAGTACTTC | CASSQPGTGSRTQYF
10 | TRBJ2-3 | TRBV29-1 | NA | NA | TGCATGGGGGGCACAGATACGCAGTATTTT | CMGGTDTQYF
14 | TRBJ1-5 | TRBV28 | once | NA | TGTGCCAGCAGTACCCTGGGGGGCGGGCAGCCCCAGCATTTT | CASSTLGGGQPQHF
13 | TRBJ1-2 | TRBV4-2 | NA | NA | TGTGCCAGCAGCCAGGGGGTCGGCCCAGGCCACACCTTC | CASSQGVGPGHTF
16 | TRBJ2-2 | TRBV4-2 | NA | TRBD2 | TGTGCCAGCAGCCAAGCCCAGCGGGAGGGCCCCGGGGAGCTGTTTTTT | CASSQAQREGPGELFF
13 | TRBJ2-1 | TRBV19 | once | NA | TGTGCCAGTAGGGCCGGAACGGGGAATGAGCAGTTCTTC | CASRAGTGNEQFF
16 | TRBJ2-3 | TRBV7-3 | NA | NA | TGTGCCAGCAGCTTAACGCCCGCGGGATCAACGGATACGCAGTATTTT | CASSLTPAGSTDTQYF
18 | TRBJ2-2 | TRBV7-3 | NA | TRBD2 | TGTGCCAGCAGCTCCCAAGGACTAGCGGGAGTGGGGACCGGGGAGCTGTTTTTT | CASSSQGLAGVGTGELFF
14 | TRBJ1-6 | TRBV7-9 | many | NA | TGTGCCAGCAGCCCACTCGGTGGCAATTCACCCCTCCACTTT | CASSPLGGNSPLHF
16 | TRBJ2-1 | TRBV25-1 | NA | TRBD2 | TGTGCCAGCAGTGAATTGGTAGCGGGGGCCCACAATGAGCAGTTCTTC | CASSELVAGAHNEQFF
15 | TRBJ1-5 | TRBV28 | NA | NA | TGTGCCAGCTTCCCGCGTGGGGTAGGCAATCAGCCCCAGCATTTT | CASFPRGVGNQPQHF
15 | TRBJ2-4 | TRBV5-4 | NA | NA | TGTGCCAGCAGCTTATCGGGGCGGGGCGGGGACATTCAGTACTTC | CASSLSGRGGDIQYF
15 | TRBJ1-4 | TRBV30 | NA | NA | TGTGCCTGGAGTGGATCAGACACCTGGGGGGAAAAACTGTTTTTT | CAWSGSDTWGEKLFF
13 | TRBJ1-2 | TRBV7-3 | NA | NA | TGTGCCAGCAGCCCAGGCACAGGGAATGGCTACACCTTC | CASSPGTGNGYTF
13 | TRBJ2-1 | TRBV9 | NA | NA | TGTGCCAGCAGCGCGACTGGGCACAATGAGCAGTTCTTC | CASSATGHNEQFF
15 | TRBJ2-5 | TRBV27 | NA | NA | TGTGCCAGCAGTTCATCCGGGCCCGGGGGCGGGACCCAGTACTTC | CASSSSGPGGGTQYF
15 | TRBJ1-2 | TRBV4-2 | few | TRBD1 | TGTGCCAGCAGCCCGACAGGGGCGTCTAGGTATGGCTACACCTTC | CASSPTGASRYGYTF
14 | TRBJ2-5 | TRBV6-5 | NA | NA | TGTGCCAGCCTCTCCCCCGGGGCGGTGTGGACCCAGTACTTC | CASLSPGAVWTQYF
13 | TRBJ2-3 | TRBV23-1 | NA | NA | TGCGCCAGCAGTCGGGCAGGGTCAGATACGCAGTATTTT | CASSRAGSDTQYF
16 | TRBJ2-3 | TRBV7-2 | NA | TRBD2 | TGTGCCAGCAGCTTATTCCCTAGCGGCCCTATGGGTACGCAGTATTTT | CASSLFPSGPMGTQYF
16 | TRBJ2-1 | TRBV4-3 | once | NA | TGCGCCAGCAGCCCCGAGTTAGGGACCCTCGGGAATGAGCAGTTCTTC | CASSPELGTLGNEQFF
12 | TRBJ1-2 | TRBV28 | NA | NA | TGTGCCACCCAGTCCGACCTATGGGGCTACACCTTC | CATQSDLWGYTF